Listed here are 3 T cell receptor beta chains from one sample, sequenced in a study of blood T cell repertoires in COVID-19. Sequenced by immunoSEQ multiplex PCR; TCRdb stores in-frame clones only, minus some. Among some 230,000 clones listed, approximately 81% were seen once. What was sequenced was peripheral blood. These receptors were obtained from a man in his forties or fifties with acute or convalescent COVID-19.

V gene TRBV9 combines with J gene TRBJ2-7, with D hard to call. V lost 2 bases to trimming and J lost 0 bases, with 6 bases between them. Germline V gene sequence: CDR1 SGDLS, CDR2 YYNGEE. The CDR3 is 13 amino acids. The chain's CDR3 is CASSVGASYEQYF. CDR3 DNA: TGTGCCAGCAGCGTGGGCGCCTCCTACGAGCAGTACTTC.

The gene calls are TRBV29-1 and TRBJ2-7, with 10 positions matching TRBD1. In germline, CDR1 is SQVTM, CDR2 ANQGSEA. The CDR3 has 14 residues. The junction had 9 bases not matched to a gene; V was cut back by 7 bases and J by 3 bases. The CDR3 is CSARLRDRGYEQYF. In nucleotides, the CDR3 is TGCAGCGCCCGTTTGAGGGACAGGGGCTACGAGCAGTACTTC.

The V call is TRBV18, the J call TRBJ2-1; tentative D call: TRBD2 (6 bases). Germline V gives CDR1 KGHSH, CDR2 LQKENI. The CDR3 loop spans 16 amino acids. V was trimmed by 2 bases and J by 0 bases, leaving 11 bases between them. The CDR3 spells CASSPNRESSYNEQFF. In nucleotides, the CDR3 is TGTGCCAGCTCACCAAATCGGGAGAGCTCCTACAATGAGCAGTTCTTC. Combining the CDR3 with reference TRBV18 and TRBJ2-1 gives the whole variable domain NAGVMQNPRHLVRRRGQEARLRCSPMKGHSHVYWYRQLPEEGLKFMVYLQKENIIDESGMPKERFSAEFPKEGPSILRIQQVVRGDSAAYFCASSPNRESSYNEQFFGPGTRLTVL.